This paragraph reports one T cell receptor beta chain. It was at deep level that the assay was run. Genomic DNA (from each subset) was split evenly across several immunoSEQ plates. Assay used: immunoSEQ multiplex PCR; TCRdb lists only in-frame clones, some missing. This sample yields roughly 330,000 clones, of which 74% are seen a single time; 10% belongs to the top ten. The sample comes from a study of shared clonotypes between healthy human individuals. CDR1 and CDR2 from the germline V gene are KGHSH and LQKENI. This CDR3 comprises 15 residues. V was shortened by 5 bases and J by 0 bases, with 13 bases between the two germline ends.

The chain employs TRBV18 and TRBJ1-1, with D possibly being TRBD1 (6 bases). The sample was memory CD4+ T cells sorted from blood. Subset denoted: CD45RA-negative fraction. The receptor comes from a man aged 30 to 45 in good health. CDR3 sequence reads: CASSNSQGMNTEAFF. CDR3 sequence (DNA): TGTGCCAGCTCAAATTCACAGGGAATGAACACTGAAGCTTTCTTT.